One sample yielded the 23 T cell receptor beta chains listed below, sequenced in a study of T cell repertoires in cytomegalovirus infection. One entry per CDR3 protein results from TCRdb running MiXCR on the reads. The sample shows some 350,000 distinct CDR3 sequences, approximately 18% of them seen only once. Sequenced sample: PBMCs. The origin of the receptors is a human donor in good health (CMV status not recorded). Some clones in this sample may be carry-over from other donors' samples.

The chain joins TRBV7-4 to TRBJ2-3; TRBD1 is a possible D gene (5 bases). Germline V gene data show CDR1 as SGHVT and CDR2 as SQSDAQ. Trimming stripped 5 bases from V and 0 bases from J, with 9 bases between. The CDR3 loop spans 14 amino acids. The CDR3 coding sequence is TGTGCCAGCAGCGGTGGGGCTAGCACAGATACGCAGTATTTT. Amino acids: CASSGGASTDTQYF.

J is TRBJ1-1 and V is TRBV20-1, with D hard to call. This CDR3 has 13 residues. The V end lost 0 bases, the J end lost 2 bases, and 7 bases lay between the germline ends. Germline loops: CDR1 DFQATT, CDR2 SNEGSKA (reference sequence). The CDR3 protein is CSARDSSNTEAFF. CDR3 bases: TGCAGTGCTAGAGATTCATCCAACACTGAAGCTTTCTTT.

At least ten counts were recorded for this clonotype. This chain's CDR3 is CASSLAPAGAYNEQFF. The CDR3 DNA reads TGTGCCAGCAGCTTGGCCCCAGCGGGGGCCTACAATGAGCAGTTCTTC. This chain connects TRBV7-2 to TRBJ2-1, with 8 bases lining up with TRBD2. With 3 bases clipped from V and 2 bases from J, the junction kept 6 bases outside the gene matches. CDR1 and CDR2 (germline): SGHTA, FQGNSA. The CDR3 runs 16 residues.

The rearrangement uses TRBV2 and TRBJ1-2; no reliable D call. This CDR3 region has 14 residues. V lost 11 bases and J 3 bases, leaving 19 bases between the germline ends. The V gene's germline CDR1 is SNHLY and CDR2 FYNNEI. CDR3 protein: CAGKETAYDYGYTF. CDR3 nucleotides: TGTGCCGGGAAGGAGACCGCCTATGACTATGGCTACACCTTC.

This clonotype has more than one count but fewer than ten. The CDR3 sequence: CSAARTTNTQYF. DNA of the CDR3: TGCAGTGCTGCCCGTACTACGAATACGCAGTATTTT. The V and J genes are TRBV20-1 and TRBJ2-3; D gene unclear. The germline V gene encodes CDR1 DFQATT and CDR2 SNEGSKA (reference sequence). This CDR3 has 12 amino acids. The V end lost 5 bases, the J end lost 7 bases, and 13 bases lay between the germline ends.

The V gene is TRBV5-4, the J gene TRBJ1-4, with TRBD1 as a possible D gene (5 bases). Germline values: CDR1 SGHNT, CDR2 YYREEE (reference sequence). This CDR3 contains 13 residues. The V gene lost 0 bases and the J gene lost 10 bases, with 10 bases spanning the gap. In DNA form, the CDR3 reads TGTGCCAGCAGCTTGGTGGGGACGGGAAAACTGTTTTTT. Translating it yields CASSLVGTGKLFF.

CDR3 region: CASSLVRGVEAFF. The CDR3 DNA sequence: TGTGCCAGCAGCTTAGTCCGAGGGGTTGAAGCTTTCTTT. V usage is TRBV7-6 and J usage is TRBJ1-1; TRBD1 might be the D (5 bases). This CDR3 comprises 13 residues. Germline V gene sequence: CDR1 SGHVS, CDR2 FNYEAQ. Trimming shortened V by 1 base and J by 7 bases, and 10 bases separated the two germline ends.

This sequence joins TRBV6-6 and TRBJ1-6, with D possibly TRBD1 on 5 matching bases. The germline gives CDR1 MNHNY, CDR2 SVGAGI (reference sequence). Trimming removed 2 bases from V and 9 bases from J, with 14 bases in between. This CDR3 contains 15 residues. The CDR3 DNA reads as TGTGCCAGCAGTTACGGGGTACGAGGGACTTCACCCCTCCACTTT. Its protein is CASSYGVRGTSPLHF.

This clonotype appeared a few times. The J gene is TRBJ2-5, the V gene TRBV10-1; D possibly corresponds to TRBD1 (6 bases). V lost 6 bases and J lost 5, with 16 bases in between. Germline V gene sequence: CDR1 WNHNN, CDR2 SYGVQD (reference sequence). The CDR3 is 14 residues long. The CDR3 reads CASSDYTGIETQYF. The CDR3 DNA sequence: TGCGCCAGCAGCGATTATACAGGGATCGAGACCCAGTACTTC.

This clonotype was counted at least ten times. This rearrangement joins TRBV7-2 to TRBJ1-2, with D hard to call. The CDR3 is 15 amino acids. Germline CDR1 reads SGHTA; CDR2 reads FQGNSA. The V and J ends lost 6 bases and 0 bases respectively, with 14 bases between them. The CDR3 loop reads CASSRIGIANYGYTF. The CDR3 nucleotides read TGTGCCAGCAGTCGTATCGGGATTGCTAACTATGGCTACACCTTC.

This clonotype was counted only a few times. The genes are TRBV7-2 and TRBJ2-2; D is ambiguous. V was trimmed by 1 base and J by 5 bases, leaving 8 bases between them. Germline loops: CDR1 SGHTA, CDR2 FQGNSA. This CDR3 has 14 residues. The CDR3 here is CASSLVYGTGELFF. CDR3 DNA sequence: TGTGCCAGCAGCTTAGTATACGGAACCGGGGAGCTGTTTTTT.

The chain couples TRBV7-2 to TRBJ2-1, with unresolved D. The CDR3 contains 14 residues. Trimming took 1 base from V and 10 from J, leaving 14 bases between them. Germline loops: CDR1 SGHTA, CDR2 FQGNSA. The CDR3 DNA is TGTGCCAGCAGCTTAGTACTACGCTCGGTAGAGCAGTTCTTC. It codes for CASSLVLRSVEQFF.

This rearrangement joins TRBV7-2 to TRBJ2-1; D call uncertain. The CDR3 sequence is 13 residues long. Looked up from germline, CDR1 is SGHTA and CDR2 is FQGNSA. The ends were cut back, 2 bases at V and 7 bases at J, with 9 bases in the middle. CDR3 residues: CASSLTVENEQFF. The CDR3 DNA is TGTGCCAGCAGCTTAACCGTCGAGAATGAGCAGTTCTTC.

This clonotype was counted once. The chain recombines TRBV2 with TRBJ1-1; no reliable D call. The V gene's germline CDR1 is SNHLY and CDR2 FYNNEI. This CDR3 is 12 amino acids long. V lost 7 bases to trimming and J lost 8 bases, with 14 bases between them. The CDR3 loop is CASIAFTREAFF. CDR3 DNA: TGTGCCAGCATTGCCTTTACAAGAGAAGCTTTCTTT.

This clonotype was counted many times. The chain couples TRBV7-2 to TRBJ2-1, with a possible D match to TRBD2 (6 bases). V dropped 2 bases and J dropped 4 bases, with 9 bases sitting between them. The germline CDR1 and CDR2 sequences are SGHTA and FQGNSA. The CDR3 is 14 residues long. Here the CDR3 reads CASSLQGGYNEQFF. The CDR3 DNA reads as TGTGCCAGCAGCTTACAGGGAGGATACAATGAGCAGTTCTTC. The full variable domain, in which reference TRBV7-2 and TRBJ2-1 provide the parts outside the CDR3, is GAGVSQSPSNKVTEKGKDVELRCDPISGHTALYWYRQSLGQGLEFLIYFQGNSAPDKSGLPSDRFSAERTGGSVSTLTIQRTQQEDSAVYLCASSLQGGYNEQFFGPGTRLTVL.

At least ten counts were recorded for this clonotype. The gene calls are TRBV11-1 and TRBJ2-3; D possibly corresponds to TRBD1 (6 bases). The CDR3 has 14 amino acids. Trimming cost V 3 bases and J 5 bases, with 12 bases left between them. The germline CDR1 and CDR2 sequences are SGHAT and FQDESV (reference sequence). In nucleotides, the CDR3 is TGTGCCAGCAGCTTGAGACAGGTTCTAGATACGCAGTATTTT. Amino acids: CASSLRQVLDTQYF. The complete variable domain, with remaining parts taken from reference TRBV11-1 and TRBJ2-3, reads EAEVAQSPRYKITEKSQAVAFWCDPISGHATLYWYRQILGQGPELLVQFQDESVVDDSQLPKDRFSAERLKGVDSTLKIQPAELGDSAMYLCASSLRQVLDTQYFGPGTRLTVL.

This clonotype showed up many times. The gene calls are TRBV7-2 and TRBJ1-5; D unclear. The CDR3 runs 15 residues. Germline CDR1 reads SGHTA; CDR2 reads FQGNSA. Trimming removed 1 base at V and 6 bases at J, with 13 bases between. Here the CDR3 DNA reads TGTGCCAGCAGCTTAGGCGGGCAGTTCCCTCAGCCCCAGCATTTT. Translated: CASSLGGQFPQPQHF. The complete variable domain, with remaining parts taken from reference TRBV7-2 and TRBJ1-5, reads GAGVSQSPSNKVTEKGKDVELRCDPISGHTALYWYRQSLGQGLEFLIYFQGNSAPDKSGLPSDRFSAERTGGSVSTLTIQRTQQEDSAVYLCASSLGGQFPQPQHFGDGTRLSIL.

The chain is built from TRBV20-1 and TRBJ2-5, with TRBD2 matching over 8 bases. Germline assignment: CDR1 DFQATT and CDR2 SNEGSKA (reference sequence). The CDR3 loop spans 13 amino acids. The junction had 7 bases not matched to a gene; V was cut back by 6 bases and J by 4 bases. CDR3: CSAPPAGGETQYF. CDR3 DNA sequence: TGCAGTGCCCCCCCTGCGGGAGGAGAGACCCAGTACTTC.

In its sample, this clonotype was seen many times. This rearrangement joins TRBV19 to TRBJ2-7; possibly TRBD2 for D (6 bases). The CDR3 consists of 17 residues. Trimming stripped 5 bases from V and 1 base from J, with 21 bases between. Germline V CDR1 and CDR2: LNHDA, SQIVND (reference sequence). CDR3 nucleotides: TGTGCCAGTAGTGGGGGGAATAGGAGAGCCCAATCCTACGAGCAGTACTTC. Amino acid sequence: CASSGGNRRAQSYEQYF.

V usage is TRBV20-1 and J usage is TRBJ2-5; D gene ambiguous. The CDR3 is made up of 12 amino acids. Trimming pared 6 bases from V and 5 bases from J, leaving 13 bases between. CDR1 is DFQATT, CDR2 SNEGSKA, per germline (reference sequence). The CDR3: CSAPKAWETQYF. The CDR3, as DNA: TGCAGTGCCCCTAAGGCCTGGGAGACCCAGTACTTC.

In this sample, this clonotype turned up a few times. The rearrangement uses TRBV4-3 and TRBJ2-5; D remains ambiguous. Germline V gene data show CDR1 as LGHNA and CDR2 as YSLEER. V was clipped by 4 bases and J by 7 bases, with 4 bases between them. The CDR3 has 10 amino acids. CDR3 amino acids: CASSPTTQYF. The CDR3 coding sequence is TGCGCCAGCAGCCCAACGACCCAGTACTTC.

This chain joins TRBV10-3 and TRBJ1-6; a possible D gene is TRBD1 (6 bases). This CDR3 contains 13 residues. V shed 11 bases and J shed 7 bases, with 15 bases lying between them. Germline lookup yields CDR1 ENHRY and CDR2 SYGVKD. Here the CDR3 DNA reads TGTGCCGCAGGTGGGGGGCAAAATTCACCCCTCCACTTT. Translated, it gives CAAGGGQNSPLHF.

This clonotype was seen a few times. The V gene is TRBV5-5, the J gene TRBJ1-6, with D possibly TRBD1 on 6 matching bases. V was shortened by 1 base and J by 8 bases, with 13 bases between the two germline ends. The germline CDR1 and CDR2 sequences are SGHKS and YYEKEE (reference sequence). The CDR3 runs 15 residues. The CDR3 protein is CASSLYRAMDSPLHF. CDR3 sequence (DNA): TGTGCCAGCAGCTTGTACAGGGCGATGGATTCACCCCTCCACTTT.